Detailed here is one TCR beta chain. Its specificity is not known. The CDR3 extends over 18 amino acids. Germline loops: CDR1 SGHNT, CDR2 YENEEA. TCRbeta libraries were built with three rounds of nested PCR, modified from ARM-PCR. TCRdb reanalysed the multiplex PCR reads using MiXCR and keeps one entry per CDR3 protein. The top ten clones hold 15% to 20% of a sample with 75,000 to 95,000 distinct CDR3 sequences, 65% to 75% of them seen once. These data are taken from a study of tumor and adjacent non-tumor tissue in lung cancer. The template was RNA from unsorted bulk tissue. Study findings and constraints: Tumor repertoires had a smaller top 100 clone share than normal lung. Compared with tumor, normal lung showed significantly lower TCR diversity.

The TCR was taken from a man between 60 and 75 years old with non-small cell lung cancer. Sequencing was carried out using lung tumor tissue. The genes are TRBV11-3 and TRBJ2-1, with 9 nucleotides matching TRBD2. The CDR3 nucleotides are TGTCCCAACAGCTTAAATAAGAGACTAGCGGCCTCCTACAATGAGCAGTTCTTC. This sequence encodes CPNSLNKRLAASYNEQFF.